Sequencing of this T cell receptor beta chain was carried out in a study of blood T cell repertoires in COVID-19. As for the study in general: Researchers got acute and convalescent COVID-19 samples from the United States, Italy and Spain.

V shed 6 bases and J 4 bases; nucleotides not matched to a gene: 7. Germline values: CDR1 MNHEY, CDR2 SVGAGI. The CDR3 runs 15 residues. Seattle participants joined during active infection and were tracked over time. Method: immunoSEQ multiplex PCR; TCRdb's copy keeps in-frame clones and lacks some. The profile shows 150,000 or so clones, about 90% of them singletons. The sequence was collected from a man aged 25-45 years with COVID-19, enrolled during active disease. Sequenced sample: peripheral blood. V usage is TRBV6-5 and J usage is TRBJ2-1, with 9 bases lining up with TRBD2. The CDR3: CASSAGGVLYNEQFF. The CDR3 region has the DNA TGTGCCAGCAGCGCGGGAGGGGTTCTATACAATGAGCAGTTCTTC.